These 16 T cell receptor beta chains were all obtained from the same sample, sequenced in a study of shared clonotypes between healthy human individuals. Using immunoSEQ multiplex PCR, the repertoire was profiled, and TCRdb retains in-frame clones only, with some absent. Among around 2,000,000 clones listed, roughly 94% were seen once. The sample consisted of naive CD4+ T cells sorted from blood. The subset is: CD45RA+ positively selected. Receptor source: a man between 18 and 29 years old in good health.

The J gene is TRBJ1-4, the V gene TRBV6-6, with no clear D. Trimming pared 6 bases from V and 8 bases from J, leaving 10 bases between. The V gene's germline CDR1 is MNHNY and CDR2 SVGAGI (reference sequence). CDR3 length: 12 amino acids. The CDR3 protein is CASSGGGEKLFF. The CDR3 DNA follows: TGTGCCAGCAGCGGAGGCGGGGAAAAACTGTTTTTT.

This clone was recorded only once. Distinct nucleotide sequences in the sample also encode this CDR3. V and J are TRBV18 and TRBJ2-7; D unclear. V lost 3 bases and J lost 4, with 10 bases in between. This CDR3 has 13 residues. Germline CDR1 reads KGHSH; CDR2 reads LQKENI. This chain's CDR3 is CASSPGSGYEQYF. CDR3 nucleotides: TGTGCCAGCTCACCCGGGTCCGGATACGAGCAGTACTTC.

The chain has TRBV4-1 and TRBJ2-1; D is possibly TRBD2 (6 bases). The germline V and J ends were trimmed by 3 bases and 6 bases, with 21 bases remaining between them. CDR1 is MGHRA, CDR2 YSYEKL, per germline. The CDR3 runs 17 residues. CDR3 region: CASSHRSGEHRVNEQFF. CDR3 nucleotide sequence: TGCGCCAGCAGCCACCGTTCGGGAGAGCACCGGGTCAATGAGCAGTTCTTC.

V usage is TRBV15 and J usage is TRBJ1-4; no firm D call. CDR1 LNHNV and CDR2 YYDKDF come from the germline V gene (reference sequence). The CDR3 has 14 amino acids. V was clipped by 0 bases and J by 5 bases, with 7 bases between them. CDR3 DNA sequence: TGTGCCACCAGCAGAGAAAAGGCAAATGAAAAACTGTTTTTT. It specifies CATSREKANEKLFF.

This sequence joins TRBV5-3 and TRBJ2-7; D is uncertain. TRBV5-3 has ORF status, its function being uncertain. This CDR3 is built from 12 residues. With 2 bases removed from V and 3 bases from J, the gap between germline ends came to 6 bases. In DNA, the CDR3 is TGTGCCAGAAGCTTCTGCAGCTACGAGCAGTACTTC. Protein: CARSFCSYEQYF.

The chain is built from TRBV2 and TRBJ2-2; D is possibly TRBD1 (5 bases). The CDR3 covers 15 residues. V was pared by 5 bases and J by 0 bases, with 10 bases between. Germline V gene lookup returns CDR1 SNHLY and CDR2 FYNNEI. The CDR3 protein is CASSTRRANTGELFF. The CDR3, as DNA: TGTGCCAGCAGTACCCGCAGGGCGAACACCGGGGAGCTGTTTTTT.

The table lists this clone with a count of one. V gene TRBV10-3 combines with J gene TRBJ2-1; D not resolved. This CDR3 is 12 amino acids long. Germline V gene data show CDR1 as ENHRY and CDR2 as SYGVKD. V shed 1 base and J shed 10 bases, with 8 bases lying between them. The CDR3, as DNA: TGTGCCATCAGTGAGTATAATTGGGAGCAGTTCTTC. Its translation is CAISEYNWEQFF.

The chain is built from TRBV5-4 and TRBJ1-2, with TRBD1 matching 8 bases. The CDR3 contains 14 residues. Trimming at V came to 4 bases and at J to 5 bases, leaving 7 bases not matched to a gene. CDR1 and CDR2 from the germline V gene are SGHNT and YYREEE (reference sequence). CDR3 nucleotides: TGTGCCAGCAGCCGAGGACAGGGCTTTTATGGCTACACCTTC. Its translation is CASSRGQGFYGYTF. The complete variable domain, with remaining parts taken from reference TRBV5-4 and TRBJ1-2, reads ETGVTQSPTHLIKTRGQQVTLRCSSQSGHNTVSWYQQALGQGPQFIFQYYREEENGRGNFPPRFSGLQFPNYSSELNVNALELDDSALYLCASSRGQGFYGYTFGSGTRLTVV.

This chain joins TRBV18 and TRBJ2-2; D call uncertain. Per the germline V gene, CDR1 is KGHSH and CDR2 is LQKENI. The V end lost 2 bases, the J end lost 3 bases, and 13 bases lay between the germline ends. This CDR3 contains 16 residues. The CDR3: CASSPSPGFDTGELFF. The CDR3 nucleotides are TGTGCCAGCTCACCAAGCCCAGGTTTCGACACCGGGGAGCTGTTTTTT.

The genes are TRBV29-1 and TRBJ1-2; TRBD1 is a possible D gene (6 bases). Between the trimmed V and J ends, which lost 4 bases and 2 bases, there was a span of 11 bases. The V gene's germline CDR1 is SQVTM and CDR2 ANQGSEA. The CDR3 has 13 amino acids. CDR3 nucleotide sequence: TGCAGCGTTGGACAGGACCCGAACTATGGCTACACCTTC. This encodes CSVGQDPNYGYTF.

The chain's CDR3 is CASSVGYLAGASTDTQYF. CDR3 DNA sequence: TGTGCCAGCAGCGTAGGTTATCTCGCGGGGGCGAGCACAGATACGCAGTATTTT. This sequence joins TRBV9 and TRBJ2-3; the D gene is possibly TRBD2 (7 bases). The CDR3 totals 18 residues. Germline CDR1 SGDLS, CDR2 YYNGEE. Trimming removed 0 bases at V and 0 bases at J, with 17 bases between.

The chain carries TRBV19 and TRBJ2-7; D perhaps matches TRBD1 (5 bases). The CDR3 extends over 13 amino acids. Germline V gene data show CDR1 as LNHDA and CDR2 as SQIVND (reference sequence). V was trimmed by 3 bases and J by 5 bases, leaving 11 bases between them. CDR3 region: CASSIWAGNEQYF. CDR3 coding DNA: TGTGCCAGTAGTATTTGGGCAGGGAACGAGCAGTACTTC.

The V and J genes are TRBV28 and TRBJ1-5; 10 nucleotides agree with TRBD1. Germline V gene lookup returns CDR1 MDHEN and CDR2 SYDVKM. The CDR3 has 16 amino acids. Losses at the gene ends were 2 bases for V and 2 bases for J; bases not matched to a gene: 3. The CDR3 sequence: CASSLDRGLGNQPQHF. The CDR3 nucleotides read TGTGCCAGCAGTTTAGACAGGGGGCTTGGCAATCAGCCCCAGCATTTT.

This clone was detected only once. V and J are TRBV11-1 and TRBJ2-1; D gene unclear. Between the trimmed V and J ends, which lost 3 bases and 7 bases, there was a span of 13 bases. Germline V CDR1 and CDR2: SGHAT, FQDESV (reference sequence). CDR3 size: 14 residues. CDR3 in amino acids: CASSLDHWGNEQFF. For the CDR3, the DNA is TGTGCCAGCAGCTTGGACCATTGGGGAAATGAGCAGTTCTTC. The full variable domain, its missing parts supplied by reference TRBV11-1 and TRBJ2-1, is EAEVAQSPRYKITEKSQAVAFWCDPISGHATLYWYRQILGQGPELLVQFQDESVVDDSQLPKDRFSAERLKGVDSTLKIQPAELGDSAMYLCASSLDHWGNEQFFGPGTRLTVL.

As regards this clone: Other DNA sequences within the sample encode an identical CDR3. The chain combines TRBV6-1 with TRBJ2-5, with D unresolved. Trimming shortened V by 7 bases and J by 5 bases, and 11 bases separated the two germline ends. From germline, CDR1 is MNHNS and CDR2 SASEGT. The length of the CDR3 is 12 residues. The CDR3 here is CASIWSGETQYF. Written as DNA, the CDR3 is TGTGCCAGCATTTGGTCCGGCGAGACCCAGTACTTC.

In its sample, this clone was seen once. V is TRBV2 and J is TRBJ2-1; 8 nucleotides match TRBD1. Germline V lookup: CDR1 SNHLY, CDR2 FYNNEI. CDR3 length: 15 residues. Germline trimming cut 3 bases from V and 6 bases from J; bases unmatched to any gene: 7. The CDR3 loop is CASSDIDRGGNEQFF. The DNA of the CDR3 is TGTGCCAGCAGTGACATCGACAGGGGAGGCAATGAGCAGTTCTTC.